This T cell receptor (beta chain) was retrieved from a study of T cell responses to AZD1222 COVID-19 vaccine (dated by TCRdb to the early 2020s). A note on the overall study: TCR sequencing was performed for roughly 250 trial participants, of whom roughly 200 were given two doses of AZD1222 and approximately 25 were given two doses of MenACWY control vaccine. Trial participants were enrolled into age subgroups of 18-55, 56-69 and 70-plus years, which contained around 150, 28 and 57 TCR-sequenced participants, respectively. Paper-wide results and their limitations: Spike-specific TCR breadth and depth rose significantly after two AZD1222 doses compared with day 0 and with MenACWY recipients. Nearly half of unique spike-specific TCRs reportedly recognized epitopes outside regions mutated in the B.1.351 and B.1.1.7 variants. Participants were mostly white British and included more females than males, and it was suggested by the authors that clonal diversity may have been underestimated. The 56-69-year group was small, and its depth increase did not reach significance, likely because of low power. Vaccine-associated CD4 TCRs spanned the whole spike protein, with dominant responses in regions 160-218 and 743-854. Conclusions about previously exposed vaccinees are limited, since just 5 to 7 AZD1222 recipients were seropositive for SARS-CoV-2 at baseline. Because no day 14 peak-response samples were available, the repertoires could be characterized only after the peak T cell response.

The CDR3 regions of human TCRbeta chains were subjected to immunosequencing. As for the original processing: TCRs in the repertoires were matched against a reference library of SARS-CoV-2-specific TCRs that had been generated with the MIRA antigen-specificity platform. Breadth meant the fraction of unique TCRs that were SARS-CoV-2-associated, whereas depth meant the fraction of total T cells that were SARS-CoV-2-associated. Using the MIRA data, each spike-specific TCR was assigned both to the spike region to which the TCR was reactive and to a CD4 or CD8 class. Log10-transformed breadth and depth values were compared by one-way ANOVA with Sidak's multiple comparisons tests. Imported from immuneACCESS, the table was reduced by TCRdb to in-frame sequences with V and J called. These copies leave out some clones; in studies compared against another copy, an unresolved V gene accounts for under half, and the cause of the remainder is not known. The V and J calls and clone size were taken over from that table, and D and trimming were inferred from the DNA. This sample has approximately 150,000 clones in its table, and approximately 88% of those were observed once. Under 7% of the sample goes to the ten largest clones.

This clone was seen just once. The antigen it recognizes is unknown. The input lacks base qualities; no much larger clone sits a single base away. The sample's time point label is to be understood as: about 28 days (+/-7) after the second vaccine dose. Explained via the paper, the treatment or condition label denotes: meningococcal conjugate vaccine given as trial control. The vaccinee samples were drawn from two UK trials, COV001 and COV002, one of which was a single-blind randomized controlled phase 2/3 trial testing AZD1222 (ChAdOx1 nCoV-19) in healthy adults. Trial participant PBMC samples were collected at day 0 and day 28 after the second dose for TCRbeta chain sequencing. Compared with germline, V lacks 2 bases and J lacks 10 bases; bases without a gene match: 10. The CDR3 holds 15 amino acids from the cysteine to the phenylalanine. This entry keeps only the CDR3 DNA: 45 bases, framed from base 1. Via the germline V gene, CDR1 is SQVTM and CDR2 ANQGSEA.

The source of this sequence is an adult who received the MenACWY meningococcal vaccine as a control. The chain was built from TRBV29-1 and TRBJ1-6, and 8 junctional nucleotides match TRBD1. Sample: peripheral blood, taken 28 days after the second dose of the MenACWY control vaccine. The CDR3 in this case is CSVETVDRGWSPLHF. Here is the DNA: TGCAGCGTTGAAACCGTCGACAGGGGATGGTCACCCCTCCACTTT.